The 13 T cell receptor beta chains reported below all come from one sample, sequenced in a study of CD8 T cells in ankylosing spondylitis. Study-level findings and limits: Several highly homologous variants made up a TCR beta motif, and this motif appeared characteristic of ankylosing spondylitis blood.

A single record per CDR3 protein comes from TCRdb applying MiXCR to the 5' RACE reads. The sample yields over 400,000 distinct CDR3 sequences, 25% to 30% seen once. Antigen specificity for these receptors is unknown. What was sequenced was blood, either unsorted or a sorted T cell fraction (not recorded which). Receptor source: a male donor with ankylosing spondylitis.

The V and J genes are TRBV11-3 and TRBJ1-4; a weak D match, TRBD1 (6 bases). The germline V gene encodes CDR1 SGHNT and CDR2 YENEEA. This CDR3 is 15 amino acids long. The V end was cut by 9 bases, the J end by 2 bases, with 16 bases between. Written as DNA, the CDR3 is TGTGCCAGTACAGGGAGGTCTGGCACTAATGAAAAACTGTTTTTT. Amino acids: CASTGRSGTNEKLFF.

There are a few counts of this clonotype. The CDR3 region has the DNA TGCGCCAGCAGCTCCAGGACAGGGTCCTACAATGAGCAGTTCTTC. Protein: CASSSRTGSYNEQFF. V usage is TRBV5-1 and J usage is TRBJ2-1, with TRBD1 matching over 8 bases. This CDR3 comprises 15 residues. The germline CDR1 and CDR2 sequences are SGHRS and YFSETQ. V gave up 3 bases and J gave up 1 base; unmatched junction bases: 3.

This clonotype showed up just a few times. The chain is built from TRBV5-5 and TRBJ1-5, with 8 bases lining up with TRBD1. V was clipped by 2 bases and J by 3 bases; unmatched bases: 4. The CDR3 has 15 amino acids. Germline V gene data show CDR1 as SGHKS and CDR2 as YYEKEE (reference sequence). In nucleotides, the CDR3 is TGTGCCAGCAGCTTCAGGGGGCAGAACAATCAGCCCCAGCATTTT. It specifies CASSFRGQNNQPQHF.

The CDR3 protein is CASSFSRGISEKLFF. CDR3 DNA sequence: TGCGCCAGCAGCTTCTCCCGGGGAATTAGTGAAAAACTGTTTTTT. This chain uses TRBV5-1 with TRBJ1-4; D is undetermined. Trimming took off 2 bases at V and 7 bases at J, with 15 bases between the two ends. This CDR3 region has 15 residues. Germline CDR1 and CDR2: SGHRS and YFSETQ.

J is TRBJ2-7 and V is TRBV7-2, with 7 bases identical to TRBD1. With 4 bases clipped from V and 3 bases from J, the junction kept 12 bases outside the gene matches. The CDR3 runs to 16 residues. Germline V lookup: CDR1 SGHTA, CDR2 FQGNSA. The CDR3 loop reads CASSSQIWDSGYEQYF. The CDR3 DNA reads TGTGCCAGCAGCTCTCAAATTTGGGACAGTGGCTACGAGCAGTACTTC.

This clonotype was observed a handful of times. The chain has TRBV5-1 and TRBJ2-1; perhaps TRBD2 as D (8 bases). With 5 bases removed from V and 7 bases from J, the gap between germline ends came to 16 bases. The CDR3 consists of 14 residues. Germline lookup yields CDR1 SGHRS and CDR2 YFSETQ. Here the CDR3 DNA reads TGCGCCAGCAGAACGGGAGGGGGCGAAAATGAGCAGTTCTTC. It encodes CASRTGGGENEQFF.

This clonotype has only a few counts. The chain joins TRBV7-2 to TRBJ2-1; 9 bases map to TRBD2. The CDR3 loop spans 16 amino acids. The germline V gene has CDR1 SGHTA and CDR2 FQGNSA. J lost 6 bases, V lost 2 bases, and 8 bases had no gene match. The CDR3 sequence: CASSLTPSGRSNEQFF. DNA of the CDR3: TGTGCCAGCAGCTTAACCCCCAGCGGGAGGAGCAATGAGCAGTTCTTC.

This clonotype was detected a few times. This rearrangement joins TRBV27 to TRBJ2-1; 7 bases are a match to TRBD2. This CDR3 has 15 amino acids. Germline CDR1 MNHEY, CDR2 SMNVEV (reference sequence). Trimming took 5 bases from V and 4 from J; bases not matched to a gene: 8. The CDR3 sequence is CASSELADSYNEQFF. The CDR3 DNA follows: TGTGCCAGCAGTGAGCTAGCGGATTCGTACAATGAGCAGTTCTTC.

The chain combines TRBV29-1 with TRBJ2-1; 9 bases match TRBD2. V lost 3 bases to trimming and J lost 6 bases; unmatched junction nucleotides: 6. This CDR3 is built from 14 residues. Germline V gene lookup returns CDR1 SQVTM and CDR2 ANQGSEA. CDR3 coding DNA: TGCAGCGTTGACTCCGGCGGGAGGGCCAATGAGCAGTTCTTC. It specifies CSVDSGGRANEQFF.

The chain has TRBV20-1 and TRBJ2-7; 12 bases are shared with TRBD2. Germline V lookup: CDR1 DFQATT, CDR2 SNEGSKA (reference sequence). The V gene end was trimmed by 7 bases and the J gene end by 3 bases; junction bases not matched to a gene: 7. The CDR3 contains 14 residues. DNA of the CDR3: TGCAGTGAGGAAACGACTAGCGGGAGCTACGAGCAGTACGTC. It encodes CSEETTSGSYEQYV.

The V gene is TRBV12-3 or TRBV12-4, the J gene TRBJ2-7; D is unclear. V shed 5 bases and J shed 9 bases, with 14 bases lying between them. This CDR3 contains 12 residues. CDR3 bases: TGTGCCAGCAGTCTCTCGGTGTCCGGGCAGTACTTC. Its translation: CASSLSVSGQYF.

This chain connects TRBV27 to TRBJ2-1; the match to TRBD1 covers 11 bases. V lost 5 bases to trimming and J lost 5 bases; unmatched junction nucleotides: 5. This CDR3 has 15 residues. Germline V CDR1 and CDR2: MNHEY, SMNVEV (reference sequence). The CDR3: CASSPRTGGNNEQFF. CDR3 in DNA: TGTGCCAGCAGTCCACGGACAGGGGGCAACAATGAGCAGTTCTTC.

This clonotype was seen a handful of times. The V and J genes are TRBV20-1 and TRBJ2-1; tentatively, D is TRBD2 (6 bases). This CDR3 is 14 amino acids long. Germline-derived CDR1 and CDR2 are DFQATT and SNEGSKA (reference sequence). With 0 bases removed from V and 9 bases from J, the gap between germline ends came to 15 bases. CDR3 nucleotides: TGCAGTGCTAGAGATCAGAAGGGACTTGGTGAGCAGTTCTTC. Protein sequence: CSARDQKGLGEQFF.